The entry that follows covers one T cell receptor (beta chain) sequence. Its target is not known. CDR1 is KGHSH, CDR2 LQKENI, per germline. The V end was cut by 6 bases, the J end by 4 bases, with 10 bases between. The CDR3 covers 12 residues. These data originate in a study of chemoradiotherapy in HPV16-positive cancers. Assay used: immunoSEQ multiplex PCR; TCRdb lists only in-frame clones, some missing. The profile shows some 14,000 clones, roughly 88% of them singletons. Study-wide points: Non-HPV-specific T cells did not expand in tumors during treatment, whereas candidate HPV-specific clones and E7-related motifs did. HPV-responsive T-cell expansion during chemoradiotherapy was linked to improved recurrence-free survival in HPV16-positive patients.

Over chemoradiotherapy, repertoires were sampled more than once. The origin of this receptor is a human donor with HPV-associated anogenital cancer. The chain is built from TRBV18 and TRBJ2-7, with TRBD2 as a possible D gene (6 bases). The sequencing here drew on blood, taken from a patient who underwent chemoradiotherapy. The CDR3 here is CASSAEGYEQYF. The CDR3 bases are TGTGCCAGCTCCGCGGAGGGTTACGAGCAGTACTTC.